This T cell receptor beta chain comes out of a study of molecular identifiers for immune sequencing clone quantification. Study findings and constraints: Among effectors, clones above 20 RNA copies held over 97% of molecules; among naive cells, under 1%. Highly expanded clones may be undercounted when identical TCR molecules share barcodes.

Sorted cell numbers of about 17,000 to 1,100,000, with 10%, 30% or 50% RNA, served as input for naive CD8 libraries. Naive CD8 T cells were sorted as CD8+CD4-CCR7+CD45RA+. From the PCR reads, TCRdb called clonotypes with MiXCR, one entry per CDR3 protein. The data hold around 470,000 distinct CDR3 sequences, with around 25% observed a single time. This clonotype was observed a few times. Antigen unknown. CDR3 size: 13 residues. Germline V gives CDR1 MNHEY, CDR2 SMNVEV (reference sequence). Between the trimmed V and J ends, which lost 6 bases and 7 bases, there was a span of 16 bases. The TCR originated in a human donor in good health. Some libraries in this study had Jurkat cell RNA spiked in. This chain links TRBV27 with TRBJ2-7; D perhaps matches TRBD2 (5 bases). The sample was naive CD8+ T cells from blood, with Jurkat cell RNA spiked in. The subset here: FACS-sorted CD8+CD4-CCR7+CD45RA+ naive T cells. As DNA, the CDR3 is TGTGCCAGCAGCCTCGCCGGGGTCTGGGAGCAGTACTTC. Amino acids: CASSLAGVWEQYF.